A selection of T cell receptor beta chains follows, all from one sample in a study of identical twins. In TCRdb, the 5' RACE reads were re-called with MiXCR into one record per CDR3 protein. The repertoire consists of roughly 480,000 distinct CDR3 sequences, with around 24% occurring once and the leading ten covering about 2.9%. A further study also used this sample, focusing on T cells expressing NK-cell markers.

What was sequenced was CD4+ T cells sorted from blood. These receptors all come from a woman aged 18-29 years in good health. Each CDR3 is given with its conserved first and last residue. A D gene is named only where the DNA matches it firmly. Size values are once, few and many counts, or a class for expanded clones, and some rows have none.

d_call	clone_size	cdr3_length	v_call	j_call	cdr3_nt	cdr3_aa
TRBD1	few	13	TRBV6-1	TRBJ2-3	TGTGCCAGCAAGACAGGGGGAACAGATACGCAGTATTTT	CASKTGGTDTQYF
-	-	18	TRBV30	TRBJ1-1	TGTGCCTGGAGTGTACTCCCACTCCCCAAGGGGCGACGCACTGAAGCTTTCTTT	CAWSVLPLPKGRRTEAFF
-	-	13	TRBV5-1	TRBJ2-7	TGCGCCAGCAGCATGGACGATTCCTACGAGCAGTACTTC	CASSMDDSYEQYF
-	-	13	TRBV15	TRBJ1-5	TGTGCCACCAGCAGGGACAGAGGGCAGCCCCAGCATTTT	CATSRDRGQPQHF
-	-	16	TRBV7-6	TRBJ2-2	TGTGCCAGCAGCTTAATAGGACTCTATGACACCGGGGAGCTGTTTTTT	CASSLIGLYDTGELFF
TRBD2	-	12	TRBV5-6	TRBJ2-3	TGTGCCAGCAGCGAAAGCGGGAGAACGCAGTATTTT	CASSESGRTQYF
TRBD2	-	14	TRBV12-3/TRBV12-4	TRBJ2-7	TGTGCCAGCAGCTCAAGGGAGGGAGGGTACGAGCAGTACTTC	CASSSREGGYEQYF
-	-	16	TRBV7-6	TRBJ2-3	TGTGCCAGCAGCTTACATGGCGGGGCTAACACAGATACGCAGTATTTT	CASSLHGGANTDTQYF
-	-	15	TRBV5-6	TRBJ2-6	TGTGCCAGCAGCTTTCTCCAAACTGGGGCCAACGTCCTGACTTTC	CASSFLQTGANVLTF
-	few	16	TRBV4-1	TRBJ2-3	TGCGCCAGCAGTCCCAGGGGGGTTTGGGCGGCAGATACGCAGTATTTT	CASSPRGVWAADTQYF
-	-	16	TRBV12-3/TRBV12-4	TRBJ2-7	TGTGCCAGCAGTTTAGGGTCAAGTGGACAGTTCTACGAGCAGTACTTC	CASSLGSSGQFYEQYF
-	many	12	TRBV29-1	TRBJ2-7	TGCAGCGTTGAAAATCGAGGATACGAGCAGTACTTC	CSVENRGYEQYF
-	few	13	TRBV3-1	TRBJ1-6	TGTGCCAGCAGCCAAGTGTTGGAATCACCCCTCCACTTT	CASSQVLESPLHF
-	-	13	TRBV6-2/TRBV6-3	TRBJ2-7	TGTGCCAGCAGTTATTCCCCTCTAGGCGAGCAGTACTTC	CASSYSPLGEQYF
TRBD2	-	16	TRBV5-6	TRBJ2-1	TGTGCCAGCAGTTCATTTAGGCGGGAGTTTTACAATGAGCAGTTCTTC	CASSSFRREFYNEQFF
-	-	14	TRBV20-1	TRBJ1-1	TGCAGTGCTAGAGCATCCCGAGGGGACACTGAAGCTTTCTTT	CSARASRGDTEAFF
TRBD2	-	14	TRBV20-1	TRBJ2-7	TGCAGTGCTAACATCGTGGCGGGAGTGAACGAGCAGTACTTC	CSANIVAGVNEQYF
-	few	13	TRBV11-2	TRBJ1-3	TGTGCCAGCAGCAAAGACAGAGGGTACACCATATATTTT	CASSKDRGYTIYF
-	-	14	TRBV12-5	TRBJ2-7	TGTGCTAGTGGTTCGTACCACCAGGGCTACGAGCAGTACTTC	CASGSYHQGYEQYF
-	-	15	TRBV7-9	TRBJ1-1	TGTGCCAGCAGCTTTGGGGACACCTGGAACACTGAAGCTTTCTTT	CASSFGDTWNTEAFF
TRBD1	few	13	TRBV3-1	TRBJ2-1	TGTGCCGCAGGGACAGGGCAGGTTTTGAGACGGTTCTTC	CAAGTGQVLRRFF
-	-	15	TRBV6-5	TRBJ2-7	TGTGCCAGCAGTTACTCGAGTGGAGAGGGTACGAGGCAGTACTTC	CASSYSSGEGTRQYF
-	-	12	TRBV10-3	TRBJ2-7	TGTGCCATCGGGGCAGGGACTGGCGAGCAGTACTTC	CAIGAGTGEQYF
-	-	12	TRBV29-1	TRBJ1-2	TGCAGCGTGAGCGGCAGGGACTATGGCTACACCTTC	CSVSGRDYGYTF
-	-	16	TRBV7-9	TRBJ2-1	TGTGCCAGCAGCGAAGGTAGTTGGGACCCCTACAATGAGCAGTTCTTC	CASSEGSWDPYNEQFF
-	few	13	TRBV10-3	TRBJ1-1	TGTGCCATCAGTGGGGGCAGGATAACTGAAGCTTTCTTT	CAISGGRITEAFF
-	-	14	TRBV2	TRBJ2-3	TGTGCCAGCAGTGAACGGTACACTACAGATACGCAGTATTTT	CASSERYTTDTQYF
-	-	15	TRBV27	TRBJ1-6	TGTGCCAGCAGTATCGAAGGGTTCGGGAATTCACCCCTCCACTTT	CASSIEGFGNSPLHF
-	many	12	TRBV20-1	TRBJ1-2	TGCAGTGCTAGAAACAGGGACTATGGCTACACCTTC	CSARNRDYGYTF
-	many	15	TRBV5-1	TRBJ1-1	TGCGCCAGCAGCTTGTGGGGCAGGGAGGACACTGAAGCTTTCTTT	CASSLWGREDTEAFF
-	-	16	TRBV5-6	TRBJ1-6	TGTGCCAGCAGCTTGTTCCCTCCGGGGGCCAATTCACCCCTCCACTTT	CASSLFPPGANSPLHF
-	few	14	TRBV12-3/TRBV12-4	TRBJ2-2	TGTGCCAGCAGTTACGGGCCTGACACCGGGGAGCTGTTTTTT	CASSYGPDTGELFF